Each of the 28 T cell receptor beta chains below was sequenced from the same sample in a study of regulatory T cells in long-lasting Graves disease. This sample's time point: newly diagnosed GD, antithyroid drugs for less than 3 months. RNA isolated from PBMCs was used to make the TCR library. For TCR beta, libraries came from iRepertoire HTBI primers and Arm-PCR of CDR3 regions. Via MiXCR, TCRdb re-called the multiplex PCR reads, giving one row per CDR3 protein. The sample yields about 620,000 distinct CDR3 sequences, approximately 15% seen once. This same sample was also taken into another study, of T cells in Graves' hyperthyroidism and ophthalmopathy.

The sample here was peripheral blood mononuclear cells (PBMCs), taken at new diagnosis, from a patient treated with antithyroid drugs. The receptors shown here come from a woman younger than 45 with Graves disease.

This clonotype was observed a few times. Its ends do not fully match the called genes, so a read error is possible. This sequence joins TRBV6-1 and TRBJ1-6, with D tentatively TRBD1 (5 bases). From germline, CDR1 is MNHNS and CDR2 SASEGT. The length of the CDR3 is 14 residues. CDR3 bases: TGTGCCAGCAGGCCTACCGGGACGGCTACGGAGGGAGACTTT. This translates into CASRPTGTATEGDF.

This clonotype was counted many times. The chain uses TRBV11-2 and TRBJ2-3; D possibly corresponds to TRBD2 (5 bases). The germline CDR1 and CDR2 sequences are SGHAT and FQNNGV. The CDR3 contains 13 residues. V was cut by 6 bases and J by 4 bases, with 11 bases left in between. CDR3 sequence (DNA): TGTGCCAGCAGACCCACTAGGGCAGATACGCAGTATTTT. Residues: CASRPTRADTQYF.

The J gene is TRBJ1-5, the V gene TRBV20-1, with D possibly matching TRBD1 (5 bases). The CDR3 has 17 residues. Germline V gene sequence: CDR1 DFQATT, CDR2 SNEGSKA (reference sequence). Trimming left V 6 bases short and J 1 base short, with 22 bases between. The CDR3 sequence: CSARQWGSRTSNQPQHF. CDR3 DNA: TGCAGTGCCAGGCAGTGGGGGAGCCGGACAAGCAATCAGCCCCAGCATTTT.

Many counts were recorded for this clonotype. V usage is TRBV2 and J usage is TRBJ1-2, with a tentative D call TRBD1 (6 bases). The germline V gene has CDR1 SNHLY and CDR2 FYNNEI. V lost 11 bases and J lost 4, with 11 bases in between. This CDR3 contains 11 residues. DNA of the CDR3: TGTGCCGGACACAGGGCCTATGGCTACACCTTC. This sequence encodes CAGHRAYGYTF.

The chain uses TRBV29-1 and TRBJ1-1; no reliable D call. Trimming pared 0 bases from V and 0 bases from J, leaving 20 bases between. This CDR3 comprises 18 residues. The germline V gene has CDR1 SQVTM and CDR2 ANQGSEA. The CDR3 is CSVEDVRGEEGMNTEAFF. As DNA, the CDR3 is TGCAGCGTTGAAGATGTTCGCGGGGAGGAGGGAATGAACACTGAAGCTTTCTTT.

This rearrangement joins TRBV12-3 or TRBV12-4 to TRBJ2-7; D remains ambiguous. V gave up 2 bases and J gave up 0 bases, with 17 bases separating them. CDR3 size: 17 residues. The CDR3, as DNA: TGTGCCAGCAGTTTAAGGCTAGACCCTGAAAGCTCCTACGAGCAGTACTTC. It encodes CASSLRLDPESSYEQYF.

CDR3 nucleotide sequence: TGCAGTGCTCAGAACCTAGCATCCTACAATGAGCAGTTCTTC. Translation gives CSAQNLASYNEQFF. This sequence joins TRBV20-1 and TRBJ2-1; possible D gene TRBD2, 5 bases. The germline CDR1 and CDR2 sequences are DFQATT and SNEGSKA (reference sequence). The V and J ends lost 5 bases and 1 base respectively, with 12 bases between them. CDR3 length equals 14 residues.

This rearrangement joins TRBV7-9 to TRBJ1-4; 12 positions agree with TRBD1. Germline V CDR1 and CDR2: SEHNR, FQNEAQ (reference sequence). Losses at the gene ends were 6 bases for V and 5 bases for J; bases not matched to a gene: 4. The CDR3 loop spans 15 amino acids. CDR3 DNA: TGTGCCAGCAGTCGGGGACAGGGGGCAAATGAAAAACTGTTTTTT. It specifies CASSRGQGANEKLFF.

This clonotype appeared many times. This rearrangement joins TRBV2 to TRBJ2-7; 9 bases line up with TRBD2. CDR3 size: 15 residues. CDR1 and CDR2 from the germline V gene are SNHLY and FYNNEI. Trimming removed 4 bases from V and 4 bases from J; junction bases left unmatched: 8. CDR3 bases: TGTGCCAGCAGTGGAGTTAGCGGGGGCGAATACGAGCAGTACTTC. This sequence encodes CASSGVSGGEYEQYF.

This clonotype was detected ten times or more. The gene calls are TRBV11-2 and TRBJ2-1; perhaps TRBD1 as D (5 bases). Trimming took off 5 bases at V and 4 bases at J, with 12 bases between the two ends. CDR1 is SGHAT and CDR2 is FQNNGV in the germline V gene. The CDR3 is 14 residues long. CDR3 nucleotides: TGTGCCAGCAGCGCATCCAGGGCTTACAATGAGCAGTTCTTC. Its translation is CASSASRAYNEQFF.

As for this clonotype: A much larger clone differs from this one at a single base, so this may be a read error. The chain joins TRBV2 to TRBJ2-5; 7 nucleotides align to TRBD2. With V trimmed by 7 bases and J by 5 bases, 13 bases remained unmatched. Germline assignment: CDR1 SNHLY and CDR2 FYNNEI. The length of the CDR3 is 15 residues. The CDR3 here is CASTRWDGGGETQYF. The CDR3 region has the DNA TGTGCCAGCACCCGCTGGGACGGGGGAGGGGAGACCCAGTACTTC.

This clonotype was detected ten times or more. The genes are TRBV5-5 and TRBJ1-1; 12 bases match TRBD1. With V trimmed by 4 bases and J by 13 bases, 11 bases remained unmatched. The length of the CDR3 is 14 residues. Germline V gene sequence: CDR1 SGHKS, CDR2 YYEKEE (reference sequence). This chain's CDR3 is CASSGDRGLSAVFF. For the CDR3, the DNA is TGTGCCAGCAGCGGGGACAGGGGGCTTTCCGCAGTTTTCTTT.

This clonotype came up many times. The V gene is TRBV20-1, the J gene TRBJ2-1; D is possibly TRBD2 (6 bases). Germline assignment: CDR1 DFQATT and CDR2 SNEGSKA (reference sequence). CDR3 size: 14 residues. Trimming shortened V by 3 bases and J by 6 bases, and 15 bases separated the two germline ends. This CDR3 reads CSASEGTGGNEQFF. CDR3 sequence (DNA): TGCAGTGCTAGTGAAGGGACTGGGGGCAATGAGCAGTTCTTC.

This clonotype came up a few times. V is TRBV3-1 and J is TRBJ2-3; TRBD2 might be the D (5 bases). Germline V gives CDR1 LGHDT, CDR2 YNNKEL (reference sequence). Trimming shortened V by 4 bases and J by 7 bases, and 15 bases separated the two germline ends. There are 14 residues in the CDR3. CDR3 nucleotides: TGTGCCAGCAGCCCCGTTCAGAGGGTGCATACGCAGTATTTT. Translating it yields CASSPVQRVHTQYF.

This clonotype was seen ten or more times. V and J are TRBV28 and TRBJ1-2, with 9 bases identical to TRBD1. This CDR3 has 15 residues. V dropped 7 bases and J dropped 7; count of bases not matched to a gene: 13. Germline V gene sequence: CDR1 MDHEN, CDR2 SYDVKM. Here the CDR3 DNA reads TGTGCCAGCATTGAGGTTTACAGGGGGCGTGGTGGCTACACCTTC. Its translation: CASIEVYRGRGGYTF.

This clonotype was counted many times. V is TRBV6-1 and J is TRBJ1-5, with 10 bases identical to TRBD1. After removal of 6 bases from V and 3 bases from J, the junction contained 5 bases not matched to a gene. Germline V gene data show CDR1 as MNHNS and CDR2 as SASEGT. The CDR3 totals 15 residues. CDR3 nucleotides: TGTGCCAGCAGAGAGGACAGGGGGGTCAATCAGCCCCAGCATTTT. Its protein is CASREDRGVNQPQHF.

The chain links TRBV5-1 to TRBJ1-1, with 10 bases that match TRBD1. Trimming removed 0 bases from V and 5 bases from J; junction bases left unmatched: 4. Germline CDR1 is SGHRS and CDR2 is YFSETQ. This CDR3 comprises 15 residues. CDR3 in DNA: TGCGCCAGCAGCTTGGGGGGACAGGGGTTAACTGAAGCTTTCTTT. This translates into CASSLGGQGLTEAFF. Using reference TRBV5-1 and TRBJ1-1 for the parts outside the CDR3, the full variable domain is KAGVTQTPRYLIKTRGQQVTLSCSPISGHRSVSWYQQTPGQGLQFLFEYFSETQRNKGNFPGRFSGRQFSNSRSEMNVSTLELGDSALYLCASSLGGQGLTEAFFGQGTRLTVV.

This clonotype has just a few counts. The rearrangement joins TRBV11-3 to TRBJ2-2; no clear D. V was trimmed by 4 bases and J by 3 bases, leaving 9 bases between them. Germline CDR1 is SGHNT and CDR2 is YENEEA. The CDR3 covers 14 residues. The chain's CDR3 is CASSSQEYTGELFF. In nucleotides, the CDR3 is TGTGCCAGCAGCTCCCAGGAGTACACCGGGGAGCTGTTTTTT.

This clonotype turned up a few times. The rearrangement joins TRBV5-1 to TRBJ2-1, with 9 positions matching TRBD1. V shed 4 bases and J 6 bases; nucleotides not matched to a gene: 11. The CDR3 is 16 amino acids. From germline, CDR1 is SGHRS and CDR2 YFSETQ. This CDR3 reads CASSHSGGQGVNEQFF. The CDR3 DNA follows: TGCGCCAGCAGCCATTCAGGGGGACAGGGAGTCAATGAGCAGTTCTTC.

This clonotype was observed many times. V and J are TRBV28 and TRBJ2-1; D not certain. The CDR3 is 14 residues long. The V and J ends lost 10 bases and 4 bases respectively, with 17 bases between them. The V gene's germline CDR1 is MDHEN and CDR2 SYDVKM. CDR3 coding DNA: TGTGCCACCTGGAAGGATCCGATATACAATGAGCAGTTCTTC. Translated: CATWKDPIYNEQFF.

The chain joins TRBV19 to TRBJ2-1; TRBD2 is a possible D gene (6 bases). The germline CDR1 and CDR2 sequences are LNHDA and SQIVND (reference sequence). This CDR3 contains 13 residues. V lost 6 bases and J lost 8, with 14 bases in between. This CDR3 reads CASRGLIVDEQFF. The CDR3 region has the DNA TGTGCCAGTAGAGGACTAATTGTCGATGAGCAGTTCTTC.

This clonotype has a handful of counts. The chain carries TRBV7-9 and TRBJ2-2; D gene uncertain. The CDR3 spans 11 residues. V gave up 6 bases and J gave up 5 bases, with 4 bases separating them. Per the germline V gene, CDR1 is SEHNR and CDR2 is FQNEAQ (reference sequence). CDR3 sequence reads: CASSWTGELFF. CDR3 DNA: TGTGCCAGCAGTTGGACCGGGGAGCTGTTTTTT.

This chain uses TRBV4-1 with TRBJ2-2; D remains unclear. The CDR3 spans 12 residues. Germline V lookup: CDR1 MGHRA, CDR2 YSYEKL. V was clipped by 2 bases and J by 6 bases, with 4 bases between them. The CDR3 spells CASSQISGELFF. The CDR3 bases are TGCGCCAGCAGCCAAATATCCGGGGAGCTGTTTTTT.

This clonotype was recorded many times. V gene TRBV6-5 combines with J gene TRBJ2-7; the D gene is possibly TRBD1 (6 bases). The ends were cut back, 0 bases at V and 0 bases at J, with 12 bases in the middle. The CDR3 is 16 amino acids. CDR1 is MNHEY and CDR2 is SVGAGI in the germline V gene. The CDR3 DNA reads TGTGCCAGCAGTTACTCGAATCAGGGGCTCTCCTACGAGCAGTACTTC. Translated: CASSYSNQGLSYEQYF.

The V and J genes are TRBV5-6 and TRBJ1-1; maybe TRBD1 (5 bases). Germline CDR1 reads SGHDT; CDR2 reads YYEEEE. CDR3 length equals 14 residues. V was clipped by 3 bases and J by 0 bases, with 9 bases between them. The DNA of the CDR3 is TGTGCCAGCAGCTCGACAGTTTTGAACACTGAAGCTTTCTTT. It codes for CASSSTVLNTEAFF.

The chain is built from TRBV3-1 and TRBJ1-6; a weak D match, TRBD1 (5 bases). Deletions cut 4 bases from V and 3 bases from J, with 19 bases between. Germline CDR1 is LGHDT and CDR2 is YNNKEL (reference sequence). The CDR3 length is 18 residues. CDR3 protein: CASSREQVTANYNSPLHF. In nucleotides, the CDR3 is TGTGCCAGCAGCCGAGAACAAGTGACAGCTAACTATAATTCACCCCTCCACTTT.

Many counts were recorded for this clonotype. The chain links TRBV12-3 or TRBV12-4 to TRBJ1-2; D possibly corresponds to TRBD1 (5 bases). The ends were cut back, 8 bases at V and 6 bases at J, with 16 bases in the middle. This CDR3 has 13 amino acids. For the CDR3, the DNA is TGTGCCAGCCTCCTCGGGGGATCGGATGGCTACACCTTC. Translated: CASLLGGSDGYTF.

V and J are TRBV5-5 and TRBJ2-5; D remains unclear. This CDR3 has 17 amino acids. V lost 2 bases to trimming and J lost 5 bases, with 22 bases between them. Germline V gene sequence: CDR1 SGHKS, CDR2 YYEKEE (reference sequence). The CDR3 is CASSFEPTDVMGETQYF. DNA of the CDR3: TGTGCCAGCAGCTTTGAACCCACCGACGTGATGGGGGAGACCCAGTACTTC.